The rows below give T cell receptor beta chains drawn from one sample of a study of radiation and T cells in renal cell carcinoma. Assay used: immunoSEQ multiplex PCR; TCRdb lists only in-frame clones, some missing. There are some 100,000 clones in the sample; over 75% occur only once, and approximately 6.4% lies in the top ten. Material: blood, obtained from a patient whose treatment included radiotherapy and nephrectomy. The receptors shown here come from a man in his 60s with renal cell carcinoma. CDR3s include the opening cysteine and the closing phenylalanine or tryptophan. The order of the fields is D gene, clone size, J gene, V gene, CDR3 DNA, CDR3 protein. D genes are given only for firm matches. Clone size, where shown, is once, few, many, or a class for clones that have expanded.

TRBD2 | . | TRBJ2-5 | TRBV19 | TGTGCCAGTAGTTTCGGGACTAGCGGAGAGTACCAAGAGACCCAGTACTTC | CASSFGTSGEYQETQYF
. | . | TRBJ1-1 | TRBV25-1 | TGTGCCAGTAGAAGTGGCGCTGAAGCTTTCTTT | CASRSGAEAFF
. | . | TRBJ1-3 | TRBV19 | TGTGCCAGTAGTAGCTCGGACGACGACTCTGGAAACACCATATATTTT | CASSSSDDDSGNTIYF
. | . | TRBJ2-3 | TRBV2 | TGTGCCAGCGGGTTCCCCCCAGTAGGGGCTAGGGCAACAGATACGCAGTATTTT | CASGFPPVGARATDTQYF
TRBD1 | . | TRBJ2-7 | TRBV19 | TGTGCCAGTAGTATACTCCCGAGACAGGGGATAGCCGAGCAGTACTTC | CASSILPRQGIAEQYF
. | . | TRBJ2-6 | TRBV10-3 | TGTGCCGCGGGCGGGGACTCTGGGGCCAACGTCCTGACTTTC | CAAGGDSGANVLTF
TRBD2 | . | TRBJ2-7 | TRBV15 | TGTGCCACCAGCAGAGGGACTAGCGAAAGGACTTACGAGCAGTACTTC | CATSRGTSERTYEQYF
. | . | TRBJ1-2 | TRBV2 | TGTGCCAGCTCCAGCCTCTATGGCTACACCTTC | CASSSLYGYTF
TRBD1 | . | TRBJ1-2 | TRBV28 | TGTGCCAGCAGTTCGACAGGGGCAGGAGACTATGGCTACACCTTC | CASSSTGAGDYGYTF
. | . | TRBJ2-3 | TRBV5-6 | TGTGCCAGCAGCTTCACAGGTAGCGCCACAGATACGCAGTATTTT | CASSFTGSATDTQYF
. | . | TRBJ2-3 | TRBV30 | TGTGCCTGGTCGGGTACAGATACGCAGTATTTT | CAWSGTDTQYF
. | . | TRBJ1-1 | TRBV9 | TGTGCCAGCAGCGTAGATGGCGGGCTGAACACTGAAGCTTTCTTT | CASSVDGGLNTEAFF
TRBD1 | . | TRBJ1-5 | TRBV7-6 | TGTGCCAGCAGCCTCACCGTTTATTCAGGGGGCATAGATCAGCCCCAGCATTTT | CASSLTVYSGGIDQPQHF
TRBD2 | . | TRBJ2-3 | TRBV5-1 | TGCGCCAGCAGCTTGGAACTAGCGGGAGGTGGAACGAGCACAGATACGCAGTATTTT | CASSLELAGGGTSTDTQYF
TRBD2 | once | TRBJ2-1 | TRBV5-1 | TGCGCCAGCAGCTATCTAGCGGGAGGCCTTGAGCAGTTCTTC | CASSYLAGGLEQFF